This TCR beta chain was recovered during a study of neurological immune-mediated disorders. Volunteers from a blood bank in Maryland, USA, constituted the healthy controls. Libraries from sorted cells used 1 million T cells (CD4+ or CD8+). This clonotype has at least ten counts. Deletions cut 3 bases from V and 10 bases from J, with 19 bases between. Per germline, CDR1 SGHTA and CDR2 FQGNSA. The CDR3 covers 16 residues. 5'RACE with 10-nucleotide random UMIs produced the cDNA. Each CDR3 protein gets one entry after TCRdb re-called the 5' RACE reads with MiXCR. The sample includes about 38,000 distinct CDR3 sequences, around 4.8% seen only once; the top ten take around 9%.

Input material: CD4+ T cells from blood. The receptor was derived from a man younger than 35 in good health. The chain combines TRBV7-2 with TRBJ1-6; D may be TRBD1 (5 bases). The CDR3 loop reads CASSFGSGQGKSPLHF. The CDR3 region has the DNA TGTGCCAGCAGCTTCGGGTCCGGGCAGGGTAAATCACCCCTCCACTTT.